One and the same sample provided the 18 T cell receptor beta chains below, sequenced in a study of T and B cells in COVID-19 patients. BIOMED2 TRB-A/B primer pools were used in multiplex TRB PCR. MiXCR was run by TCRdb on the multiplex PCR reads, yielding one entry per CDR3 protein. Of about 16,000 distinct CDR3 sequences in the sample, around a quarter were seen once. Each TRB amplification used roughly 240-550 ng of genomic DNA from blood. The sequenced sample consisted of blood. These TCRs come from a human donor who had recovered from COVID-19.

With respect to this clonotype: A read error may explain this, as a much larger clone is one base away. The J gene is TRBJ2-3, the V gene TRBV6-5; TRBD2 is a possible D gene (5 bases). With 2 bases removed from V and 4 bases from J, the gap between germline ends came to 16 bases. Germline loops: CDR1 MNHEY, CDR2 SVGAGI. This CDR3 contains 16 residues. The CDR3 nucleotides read TGTGCCAGCAGTTACGGTTGGGCTAGCATGTCAGATACGCAGTATTTT. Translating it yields CASSYGWASMSDTQYF.

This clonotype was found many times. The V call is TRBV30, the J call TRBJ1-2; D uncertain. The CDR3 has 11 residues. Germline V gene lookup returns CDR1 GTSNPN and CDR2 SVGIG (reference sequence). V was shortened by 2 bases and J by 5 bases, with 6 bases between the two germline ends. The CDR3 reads CAWSSMYGYTF. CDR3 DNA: TGTGCCTGGAGTTCCATGTATGGCTACACCTTC. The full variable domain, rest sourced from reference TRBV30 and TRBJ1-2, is SQTIHQWPATLVQPVGSPLSLECTVEGTSNPNLYWYRQAAGRGLQLLFYSVGIGQISSEVPQNLSASRPQDRQFILSSKKLLLSDSGFYLCAWSSMYGYTFGSGTRLTVV.

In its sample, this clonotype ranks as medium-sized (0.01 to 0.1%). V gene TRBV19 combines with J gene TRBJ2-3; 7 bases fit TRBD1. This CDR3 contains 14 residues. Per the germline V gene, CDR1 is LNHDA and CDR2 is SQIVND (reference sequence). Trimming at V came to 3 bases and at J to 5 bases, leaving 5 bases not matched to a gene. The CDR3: CASSIPRDRDTQYF. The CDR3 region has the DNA TGTGCCAGTAGTATTCCTCGGGACAGAGATACGCAGTATTTT.

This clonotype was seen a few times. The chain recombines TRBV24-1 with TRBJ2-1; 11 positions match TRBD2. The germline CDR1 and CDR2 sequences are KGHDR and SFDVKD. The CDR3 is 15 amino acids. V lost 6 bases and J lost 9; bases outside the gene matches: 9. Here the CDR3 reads CATSLPSGRPSEQFF. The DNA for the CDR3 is TGTGCCACCAGTCTCCCTAGCGGGAGGCCGAGTGAGCAGTTCTTC.

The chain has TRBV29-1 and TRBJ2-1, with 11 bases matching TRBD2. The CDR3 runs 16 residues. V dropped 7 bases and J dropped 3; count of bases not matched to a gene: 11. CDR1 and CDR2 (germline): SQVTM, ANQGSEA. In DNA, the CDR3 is TGCAGCGCCTGTAGCGGGGGGGGCGGTGGCTACAATGAGCAGTTCTTC. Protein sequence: CSACSGGGGGYNEQFF.

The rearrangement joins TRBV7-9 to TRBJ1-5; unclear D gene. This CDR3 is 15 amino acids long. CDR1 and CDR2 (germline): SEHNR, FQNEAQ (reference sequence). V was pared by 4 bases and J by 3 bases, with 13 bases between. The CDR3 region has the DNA TGTGCCAGCAGCTCGCCCGGGCAGCTCAATCAGCCCCAGCATTTT. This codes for CASSSPGQLNQPQHF.

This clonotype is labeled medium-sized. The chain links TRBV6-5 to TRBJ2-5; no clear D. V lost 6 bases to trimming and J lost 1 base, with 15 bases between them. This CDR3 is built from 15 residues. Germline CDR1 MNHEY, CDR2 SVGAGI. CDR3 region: CASRPLSQFQETQYF. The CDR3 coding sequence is TGTGCCAGCAGACCACTAAGCCAGTTCCAAGAGACCCAGTACTTC.

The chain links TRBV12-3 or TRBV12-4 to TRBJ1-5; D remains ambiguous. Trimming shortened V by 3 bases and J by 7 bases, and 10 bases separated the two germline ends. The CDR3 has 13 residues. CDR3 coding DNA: TGTGCCAGCAGTTTGGGCGGTTTCCAGCCCCAGCATTTT. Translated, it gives CASSLGGFQPQHF.

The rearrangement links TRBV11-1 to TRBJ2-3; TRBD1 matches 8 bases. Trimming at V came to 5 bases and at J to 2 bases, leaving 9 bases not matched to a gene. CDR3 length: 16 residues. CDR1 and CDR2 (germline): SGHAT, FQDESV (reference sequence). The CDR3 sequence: CASSPEGQATTDTQYF. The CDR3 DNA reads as TGTGCCAGCAGCCCTGAGGGACAGGCGACCACAGATACGCAGTATTTT. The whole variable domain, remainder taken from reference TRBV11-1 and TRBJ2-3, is EAEVAQSPRYKITEKSQAVAFWCDPISGHATLYWYRQILGQGPELLVQFQDESVVDDSQLPKDRFSAERLKGVDSTLKIQPAELGDSAMYLCASSPEGQATTDTQYFGPGTRLTVL.

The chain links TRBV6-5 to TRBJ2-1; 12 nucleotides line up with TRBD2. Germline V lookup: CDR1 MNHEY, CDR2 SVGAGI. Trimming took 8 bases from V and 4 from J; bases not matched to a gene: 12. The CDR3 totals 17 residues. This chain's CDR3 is CASSNTALAGGYNEQFF. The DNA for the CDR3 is TGTGCCAGCTCCAACACGGCCCTAGCGGGGGGGTACAATGAGCAGTTCTTC.

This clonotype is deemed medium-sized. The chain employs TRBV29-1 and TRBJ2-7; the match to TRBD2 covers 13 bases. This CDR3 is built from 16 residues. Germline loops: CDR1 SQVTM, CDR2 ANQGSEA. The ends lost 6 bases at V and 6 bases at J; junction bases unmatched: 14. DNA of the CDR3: TGCAGCGTCGGTAGTGGACCGGGACTAGCGGGACGCGAGCAGTACTTC. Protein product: CSVGSGPGLAGREQYF.

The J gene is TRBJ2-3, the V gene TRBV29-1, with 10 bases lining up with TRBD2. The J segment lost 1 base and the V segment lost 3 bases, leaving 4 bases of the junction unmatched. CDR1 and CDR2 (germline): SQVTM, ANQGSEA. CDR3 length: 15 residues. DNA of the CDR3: TGCAGCGTTGATTACAGCGGGAGGGGCACAGATACGCAGTATTTT. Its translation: CSVDYSGRGTDTQYF.

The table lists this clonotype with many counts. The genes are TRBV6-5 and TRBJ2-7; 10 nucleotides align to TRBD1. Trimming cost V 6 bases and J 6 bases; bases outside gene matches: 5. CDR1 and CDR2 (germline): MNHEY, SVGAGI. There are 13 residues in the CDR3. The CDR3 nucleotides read TGTGCCAGCAGCCGGGACAGGGGACCCGAGCAGTACTTC. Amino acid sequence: CASSRDRGPEQYF.

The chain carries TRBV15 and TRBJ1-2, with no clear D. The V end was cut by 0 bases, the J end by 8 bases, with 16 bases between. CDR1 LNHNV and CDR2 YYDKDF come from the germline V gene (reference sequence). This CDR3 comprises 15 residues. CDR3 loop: CATSRDLNRPRGYTF. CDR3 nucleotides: TGTGCCACCAGCAGAGATCTGAACAGACCGAGAGGCTACACCTTC.

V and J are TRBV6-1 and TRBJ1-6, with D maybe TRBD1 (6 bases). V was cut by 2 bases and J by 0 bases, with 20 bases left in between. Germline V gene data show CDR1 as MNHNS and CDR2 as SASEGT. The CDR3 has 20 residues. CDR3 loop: CASSEPSTGPGSSYNSPLHF. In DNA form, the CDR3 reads TGTGCCAGCAGTGAACCGTCGACAGGTCCGGGGAGCTCCTATAATTCACCCCTCCACTTT.

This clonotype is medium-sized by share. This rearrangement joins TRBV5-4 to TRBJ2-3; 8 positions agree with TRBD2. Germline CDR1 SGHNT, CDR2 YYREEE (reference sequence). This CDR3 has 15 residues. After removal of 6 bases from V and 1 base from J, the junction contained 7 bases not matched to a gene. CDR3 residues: CASILGGVGTDTQYF. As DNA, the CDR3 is TGTGCCAGCATTCTCGGGGGGGTGGGCACAGATACGCAGTATTTT.

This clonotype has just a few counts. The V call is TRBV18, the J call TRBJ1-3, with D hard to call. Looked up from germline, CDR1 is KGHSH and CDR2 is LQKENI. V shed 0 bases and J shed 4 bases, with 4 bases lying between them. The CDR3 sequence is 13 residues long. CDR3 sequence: CASSPPGGNTIYF. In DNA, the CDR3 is TGTGCCAGCTCACCACCGGGGGGAAACACCATATATTTT.

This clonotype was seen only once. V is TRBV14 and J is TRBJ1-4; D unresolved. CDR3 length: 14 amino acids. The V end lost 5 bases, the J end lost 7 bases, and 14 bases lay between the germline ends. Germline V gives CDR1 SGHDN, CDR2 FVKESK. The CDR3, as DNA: TGTGCCAGCAGCACGGGAGCCTGGGGTGAAAAACTGTTTTTT. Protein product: CASSTGAWGEKLFF. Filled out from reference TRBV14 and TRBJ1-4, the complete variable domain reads EAGVTQFPSHSVIEKGQTVTLRCDPISGHDNLYWYRRVMGKEIKFLLHFVKESKQDESGMPNNRFLAERTGGTYSTLKVQPAELEDSGVYFCASSTGAWGEKLFFGSGTQLSVL.